The clone carrying this T cell receptor (beta chain) came up a few times. Clones were read by immunoSEQ multiplex PCR, and TCRdb kept only the in-frame ones, dropping some. This table holds about 9,700 clones, 31% found once. This sample is part of a study of graft-versus-host responses after intestinal transplantation. Study-level points and caveats: Recipient marrow harbored GvH clones, some of which surfaced first in ileum or blood.

V was trimmed by 2 bases and J by 0 bases, leaving 17 bases between them. The CDR3 has 18 residues. Germline loops: CDR1 SGHAT, CDR2 FQNNGV. Sequencing used alloreactive CD4+ T cells from a mixed lymphocyte reaction culture, obtained before transplantation. Sample subset: CFSE-low proliferating T cells sorted from approximately six-day pre-transplant mixed lymphocyte reaction (GvH or HvG direction). This chain uses TRBV11-2 with TRBJ2-1; perhaps TRBD1 as D (6 bases). The sequence derives from a human patient who was an organ donor for intestinal transplantation. The CDR3 DNA sequence: TGTGCCAGCAGCTTATTCCCCATGGGGACAAACTCCTACAATGAGCAGTTCTTC. This gives the protein CASSLFPMGTNSYNEQFF. Using reference TRBV11-2 and TRBJ2-1 for the parts outside the CDR3, the full variable domain is EAGVAQSPRYKIIEKRQSVAFWCNPISGHATLYWYQQILGQGPKLLIQFQNNGVVDDSQLPKDRFSAERLKGVDSTLKIQPAKLEDSAVYLCASSLFPMGTNSYNEQFFGPGTRLTVL.